These 3 T cell receptor beta chains share one sample of origin, sequenced in a study of blood T cell repertoires in COVID-19 (dated by TCRdb to 2018 to 2021). The library was built by means of the immunoSEQ multiplex PCR assay. TCRdb mirrors the immuneACCESS table, restricted to in-frame sequences. Some clones are absent from its copies; in checked studies, under half trace to an unresolved V gene, and the reason for the others is unknown. The sample table shows approximately 150,000 clones, and around 85% are seen once. Approximately 5.6% of the sample is in the top ten clones. Sequencing was done on a sample of PBMCs or T cells enriched from blood (not recorded which). The receptors were sampled from a woman aged 35 to 49 with acute COVID-19.

Written as DNA, the CDR3 is TGCAGCGTTCGGGTCGGGGGGCCGACCTACGAGCAGTACTTC. Protein product: CSVRVGGPTYEQYF. The chain uses TRBV29-1 and TRBJ2-7, with TRBD2 as a possible D gene (7 bases). Trimming left V 5 bases short and J 2 bases short, with 16 bases between. Looked up from germline, CDR1 is SQVTM and CDR2 is ANQGSEA. CDR3 size: 14 residues.

This clone was picked up a small number of times. The chain is built from TRBV7-9 and TRBJ2-2; 8 nucleotides align to TRBD1. V shed 5 bases and J 4 bases; nucleotides not matched to a gene: 9. The CDR3 totals 16 residues. Germline CDR1 SEHNR, CDR2 FQNEAQ (reference sequence). CDR3 loop: CASSLLGTGPTGELFF. As DNA, the CDR3 is TGTGCCAGCAGCCTCCTCGGGACAGGCCCCACCGGGGAGCTGTTTTTT.

The chain is built from TRBV25-1 and TRBJ2-3, with 7 bases lining up with TRBD2. The CDR3 totals 14 residues. J lost 6 bases, V lost 2 bases, and 5 bases had no gene match. Germline V lookup: CDR1 MGHDK, CDR2 SYGVNS. DNA for the CDR3: TGTGCCAGCAGTGAAATAAAGGGAGGGGATACGCAGTATTTT. It specifies CASSEIKGGDTQYF.